This entry lists 10 T cell receptor beta chains sequenced from one sample in a study of shared clonotypes between healthy human individuals (dated by TCRdb to the early 2020s). Libraries were constructed by the immunoSEQ multiplex PCR assay. The table comes from immuneACCESS by way of TCRdb, which keeps in-frame sequences with V and J called. Part of the clones is missing from these tables; in studies checked, under half for an unresolved V gene and the rest for unknown reasons. The sample profile shows about 2.1 million clones; 80% to 95% of them were found once. The biggest ten clones account for more than 1.5% of the sample. CD8 naive samples consisted of CD45RO-negative cells that were positively selected for CCR7, yielding a CD45RA+CCR7+ population without TemRA cells. Sequencing was carried out using naive CD8+ T cells from PBMCs. According to the study, the label for this sample's cell subset or site signals: CD45RA+CCR7+. The origin of the receptors is a man younger than 35 in good health. Some clones in this sample may be carry-over from other donors' samples.

The genes are TRBV27 and TRBJ2-7; TRBD1 might be the D (6 bases). V was shortened by 2 bases and J by 6 bases, with 20 bases between the two germline ends. CDR1 MNHEY and CDR2 SMNVEV come from the germline V gene (reference sequence). The length of the CDR3 is 16 residues. The CDR3 DNA sequence: TGTGCCAGCAGTTTAACGCTAGTAGGGGGTTTGGGCGAGCAGTACTTC. Translated: CASSLTLVGGLGEQYF.

The chain employs TRBV27 and TRBJ2-7; maybe TRBD2 (6 bases). Trimming cost V 9 bases and J 5 bases, with 14 bases left between them. Germline-derived CDR1 and CDR2 are MNHEY and SMNVEV (reference sequence). CDR3 size: 12 residues. The CDR3 sequence: CASSRGSHEQYF. CDR3 DNA sequence: TGTGCCAGTTCCCGGGGGTCACACGAGCAGTACTTC.

V is TRBV4-1 and J is TRBJ2-5; no definite D call. The last part of the DNA fits TRBJ2-7 better; the J call may be wrong. The germline gives CDR1 MGHRA, CDR2 YSYEKL. The CDR3 covers 14 residues. The CDR3 DNA follows: TGCGCCAGCAGCCTCCGGGTCCCCAACTACGAGCAGTACTTC. This codes for CASSLRVPNYEQYF.

V gene TRBV18 combines with J gene TRBJ1-4, with D perhaps TRBD1 (5 bases). The V end was cut by 4 bases, the J end by 6 bases, with 18 bases between. Germline values: CDR1 KGHSH, CDR2 LQKENI. The CDR3 loop spans 16 amino acids. The CDR3 bases are TGTGCCAGCTCACGAGAATTAACAGGTGGTGATGAAAAACTGTTTTTT. It translates to CASSRELTGGDEKLFF.

The chain recombines TRBV10-3 with TRBJ1-2, with 8 bases lining up with TRBD1. This CDR3 is built from 14 residues. The V gene's germline CDR1 is ENHRY and CDR2 SYGVKD. Trimming removed 6 bases from V and 8 bases from J; junction bases left unmatched: 11. CDR3 in DNA: TGTGCCATCAGGACGGACAGGGAAACGAAGGGCTACACCTTC. Translation gives CAIRTDRETKGYTF.

CDR3 sequence (DNA): TGTGCCAGCAGCTTAGCCCCTCTAGCGGGTGGGGGGTACAATGAGCAGTTCTTC. This translates into CASSLAPLAGGGYNEQFF. The chain combines TRBV13 with TRBJ2-1; 8 nucleotides align to TRBD2. Germline trimming cut 1 base from V and 4 bases from J; bases unmatched to any gene: 12. The germline CDR1 and CDR2 sequences are PRHDT and FYEKMQ (reference sequence). The CDR3 is made up of 18 amino acids.

This clone was detected once. This rearrangement joins TRBV20-1 to TRBJ1-1, with D unresolved. The CDR3 extends over 10 amino acids. V lost 6 bases and J lost 7, with 9 bases in between. The germline V gene has CDR1 DFQATT and CDR2 SNEGSKA (reference sequence). The CDR3 DNA sequence: TGCAGTGCCTATGACTTTGAAGCTTTCTTT. Its protein product is CSAYDFEAFF.

The CDR3 reads CASTPVAGGGRNTEAFF. The CDR3 coding sequence is TGTGCCAGCACCCCGGTCGCAGGGGGCGGGAGGAACACTGAAGCTTTCTTT. The chain carries TRBV7-8 and TRBJ1-1; 8 nucleotides line up with TRBD1. The CDR3 sequence is 17 residues long. V lost 7 bases, J lost 1 base, and 14 bases stayed unmatched. CDR1 is SGHVS and CDR2 is FQNEAQ in the germline V gene.

V is TRBV28 and J is TRBJ2-7; 11 bases fit TRBD2. CDR3 size: 15 residues. The V and J ends lost 6 bases and 1 base, in that order; junction bases with no gene match: 5. Germline V gene sequence: CDR1 MDHEN, CDR2 SYDVKM. The chain's CDR3 is CASRPLAGASYEQYF. Here the CDR3 DNA reads TGTGCCAGCAGGCCACTAGCGGGAGCTTCCTACGAGCAGTACTTC.

The chain couples TRBV29-1 to TRBJ2-5; D is unclear. The germline CDR1 and CDR2 sequences are SQVTM and ANQGSEA. CDR3 length: 14 residues. The V end was cut by 0 bases, the J end by 2 bases, with 10 bases between. The CDR3 sequence is CSVEDQFGQETQYF. The DNA of the CDR3 is TGCAGCGTTGAAGATCAGTTTGGACAAGAGACCCAGTACTTC.